These T cell receptor beta chains were read from a single sample in a study of T cell changes during pregnancy in multiple sclerosis. The assay was immunoSEQ multiplex PCR, and TCRdb's table has in-frame clones only and misses some. This table holds tens of thousands of clones, 75% to 95% found once. The sequencing here drew on peripheral blood, taken before pregnancy. The receptor source for this set is a female donor with multiple sclerosis, enrolled in a pregnancy study. Each CDR3 is given with its conserved first and last residue. Clone size is stated in some rows and not others, as once, few, many or a class when expanded.

J,V,size,CDR3
TRBJ2-5,TRBV27,.,CASSRETGQGQETQYF
TRBJ2-7,TRBV7-8,.,CASSLKGQFSYEQYF
TRBJ2-1,TRBV27,once,CASSSVISGGKVYVEQFF
TRBJ2-7,TRBV5-6,.,CASSLRDSSYEQYF
TRBJ2-2,TRBV4-3,.,CASSPHVTLNTGELFF
TRBJ1-1,TRBV7-9,.,CASSRPGQATMNTEAFF
TRBJ1-3,TRBV7-8,.,CASSFRSGNTIYF
TRBJ1-6,TRBV15,.,CATGRGRPYNSPLHF
TRBJ2-1,TRBV7-9,.,CASSLGPSGAYNEQFF
TRBJ1-2,TRBV27,once,CASSLFGRHYGYTF
TRBJ2-1,TRBV7-9,few,CASRARDRSYNEQFF
TRBJ2-3,TRBV5-6,.,CASSWRGGPRTDTQYF
TRBJ2-1,TRBV14,.,CASSQPSDLEQFF
TRBJ2-3,TRBV10-3,.,CAISDPHLAGGQGGTDTQYF
TRBJ2-7,TRBV7-8,.,CASSLYLQAHYEQYF
TRBJ1-5,TRBV7-9,.,CASSGGDRNQPQHF
TRBJ2-6,TRBV25-1,.,CASSADRQLSGANVLTF
TRBJ2-5,TRBV7-2,.,CASSRRGSGGTETQYF
TRBJ1-6,TRBV6-5,.,CASSFLQGSYNSPLHF
TRBJ2-7,TRBV4-1,.,CASSQEPRGLQQYF
TRBJ1-2,TRBV10-3,once,CAISSGQGVPNYGYTF
TRBJ2-7,TRBV4-3,.,CASSQTRTGQVYEQYF
TRBJ2-3,TRBV29-1,.,CSARGGKVDTQYF
TRBJ2-1,TRBV9,.,CASSGDRVNEQFF
TRBJ1-2,TRBV5-6,.,CASRDLQFTGKGYTF
TRBJ2-1,TRBV2,.,CASSGDTEQFF
TRBJ2-2,TRBV9,.,CASSDRGTGELFF
TRBJ1-1,TRBV18,once,CASSPPGGGGSSAFF
TRBJ1-2,TRBV21-1,.,CASSKDTGTIYGYTF
TRBJ2-3,TRBV4-2,.,CASSRPGATSGGERDTQYF
TRBJ1-1,TRBV2,.,CASSEIRGTEAFF
TRBJ1-2,TRBV30,.,CAWGPYGYTF
TRBJ2-5,TRBV29-1,.,CSVVIGTGAGTQYF
TRBJ1-2,TRBV4-3,once,CASSQEGTGWNGYTF
TRBJ2-7,TRBV4-3,.,CASSQEQDYEQYF
TRBJ1-1,TRBV7-9,.,CASSSTGATAFF
TRBJ1-1,TRBV10-3,once,CAISNSGGNTEAFF
TRBJ1-2,TRBV7-9,.,CASSLGLYGYTF
TRBJ2-5,TRBV4-2,.,CASSRGTSGETQYF
TRBJ2-2,TRBV6-6,.,CASITPGGSGELFF
TRBJ2-1,TRBV10-3,.,CAINGGANNEQFF
TRBJ2-1,TRBV6-1,.,CASSEVGTGSYNEQFF
TRBJ1-3,TRBV5-6,.,CASSLALGQGYF
TRBJ2-2,TRBV19,.,CATRTGPGTGELFF
TRBJ1-4,TRBV7-2,.,CASSLDGVDRGHEKLFF
TRBJ2-2,TRBV2,.,CASNGHGRNTGELFF
TRBJ2-1,TRBV4-1,.,CASSPQRRGGYNEQFF
TRBJ1-2,TRBV27,once,CASRGSAGVYGYTF
TRBJ1-2,TRBV19,.,CASSIWEKQGGRGYTF